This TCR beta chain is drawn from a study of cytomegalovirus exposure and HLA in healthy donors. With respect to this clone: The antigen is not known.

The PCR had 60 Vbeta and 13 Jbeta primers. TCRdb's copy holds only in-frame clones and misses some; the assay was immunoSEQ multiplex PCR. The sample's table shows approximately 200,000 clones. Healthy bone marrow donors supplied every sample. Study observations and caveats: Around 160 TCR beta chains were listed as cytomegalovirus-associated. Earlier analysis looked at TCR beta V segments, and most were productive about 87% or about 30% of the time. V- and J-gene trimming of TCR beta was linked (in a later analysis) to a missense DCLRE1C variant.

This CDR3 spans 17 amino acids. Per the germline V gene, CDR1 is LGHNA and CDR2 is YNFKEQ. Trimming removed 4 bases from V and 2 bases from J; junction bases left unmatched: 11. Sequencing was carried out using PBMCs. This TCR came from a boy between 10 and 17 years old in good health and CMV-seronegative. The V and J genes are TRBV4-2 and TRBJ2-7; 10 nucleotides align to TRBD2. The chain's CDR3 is CASSPQGLADTAYEQYF. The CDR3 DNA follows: TGTGCCAGCAGCCCCCAAGGACTAGCGGATACCGCCTACGAGCAGTACTTC.